The 23 T cell receptor beta chains given below trace back to one sample, sequenced in a study of blood T cell repertoires in COVID-19. The assay was immunoSEQ multiplex PCR, and TCRdb's table has in-frame clones only and misses some. The table includes under 80,000 clones, 70% to 80% detected once. The source material was peripheral blood. The receptors originated from a man older than 75 with active or convalescent COVID-19.

The J gene is TRBJ2-1, the V gene TRBV28, with 7 bases fitting TRBD2. V was pared by 4 bases and J by 9 bases, with 6 bases of the junction left unmatched. Germline V gene sequence: CDR1 MDHEN, CDR2 SYDVKM. CDR3 size: 13 residues. The CDR3 coding sequence is TGTGCCAGCAGTTCTCATTCGGGGGGTGAGCAGTTCTTC. This translates into CASSSHSGGEQFF.

The chain carries TRBV28 and TRBJ1-1; D remains ambiguous. Trimming removed 2 bases from V and 4 bases from J, with 11 bases in between. Germline V gives CDR1 MDHEN, CDR2 SYDVKM. CDR3 length: 14 residues. The CDR3 is CASSLDGSGTEAFF. The CDR3 coding sequence is TGTGCCAGCAGTTTAGACGGGAGCGGCACTGAAGCTTTCTTT.

The chain is built from TRBV3-1 (or the pseudogene TRBV3-2) and TRBJ2-5, with D maybe TRBD1 (6 bases). Trimming stripped 4 bases from V and 5 bases from J, with 14 bases between. Germline loops: CDR1 LGHDT, CDR2 YNNKEL (reference sequence). CDR3 length: 14 amino acids. This CDR3 is CASSPETGTETQYF. Here the CDR3 DNA reads TGTGCCAGCAGCCCCGAAACAGGGACCGAGACCCAGTACTTC.

This rearrangement joins TRBV28 to TRBJ2-2, with D tentatively TRBD2 (5 bases). V lost 6 bases and J 2 bases, leaving 13 bases between the germline ends. The germline CDR1 and CDR2 sequences are MDHEN and SYDVKM. The CDR3 extends over 15 amino acids. The chain's CDR3 is CASRRGGVNTGELFF. The CDR3 nucleotides are TGTGCCAGCAGAAGAGGAGGCGTCAACACCGGGGAGCTGTTTTTT.

The V and J genes are TRBV9 and TRBJ2-7, with 15 nucleotides matching TRBD2. The CDR3 is 17 residues long. Germline V lookup: CDR1 SGDLS, CDR2 YYNGEE. V lost 3 bases, J lost 0 bases, and 4 bases stayed unmatched. The CDR3 here is CASSEGLAGGSSYEQYF. The DNA of the CDR3 is TGTGCCAGCAGCGAGGGACTAGCGGGGGGAAGCTCCTACGAGCAGTACTTC. The full variable domain, rest sourced from reference TRBV9 and TRBJ2-7, is DSGVTQTPKHLITATGQRVTLRCSPRSGDLSVYWYQQSLDQGLQFLIQYYNGEERAKGNILERFSAQQFPDLHSELNLSSLELGDSALYFCASSEGLAGGSSYEQYFGPGTRLTVT.

This clone turned up a few times. V is TRBV5-5 and J is TRBJ2-7; D unclear. This CDR3 has 13 amino acids. The V end was cut by 1 base, the J end by 3 bases, with 8 bases between. Germline-derived CDR1 and CDR2 are SGHKS and YYEKEE (reference sequence). CDR3 nucleotide sequence: TGTGCCAGCAGCTTGATATCCGGCTACGAGCAGTACTTC. Translating it yields CASSLISGYEQYF.

The V and J genes are TRBV19 and TRBJ2-2; possible D gene TRBD2, 5 bases. CDR3 length: 15 amino acids. Looked up from germline, CDR1 is LNHDA and CDR2 is SQIVND (reference sequence). V was pared by 2 bases and J by 2 bases, with 9 bases between. The CDR3 spells CASSIYSDNTGELFF. CDR3 coding DNA: TGTGCCAGTAGTATATATAGCGACAACACCGGGGAGCTGTTTTTT.

J is TRBJ2-2 and V is TRBV4-2, with D perhaps TRBD2 (7 bases). The CDR3 consists of 18 residues. The V gene's germline CDR1 is LGHNA and CDR2 YNFKEQ. Between the trimmed V and J ends, which lost 0 bases and 0 bases, there was a span of 14 bases. The CDR3, as DNA: TGTGCCAGCAGCCAAGATTGGGGGGGGGCACCGAACACCGGGGAGCTGTTTTTT. Its protein product is CASSQDWGGAPNTGELFF.

The chain joins TRBV3-1 (or the pseudogene TRBV3-2) to TRBJ2-5; 12 positions agree with TRBD2. V was clipped by 4 bases and J by 3 bases; unmatched bases: 3. CDR1 and CDR2 (germline): LGHDT, YNNKEL (reference sequence). The CDR3 extends over 15 amino acids. CDR3 nucleotides: TGTGCCAGCAGCCGACTAGCGGGAGTTGAAGAGACCCAGTACTTC. This codes for CASSRLAGVEETQYF.

The rearrangement links TRBV5-1 to TRBJ1-1; D is possibly TRBD1 (5 bases). Germline V lookup: CDR1 SGHRS, CDR2 YFSETQ. Trimming removed 4 bases at V and 5 bases at J, with 15 bases between. The length of the CDR3 is 14 residues. DNA of the CDR3: TGCGCCAGCAGCCGCGGCGGGGGGGATACTGAAGCTTTCTTT. Protein product: CASSRGGGDTEAFF.

V gene TRBV24-1 combines with J gene TRBJ1-2, with D maybe TRBD1 (6 bases). V lost 3 bases, J lost 7 bases, and 23 bases lay in between. The germline CDR1 and CDR2 sequences are KGHDR and SFDVKD. The CDR3 covers 17 residues. CDR3 nucleotide sequence: TGTGCCACCAGTGATCCTCACGACTCTACAGGGCTCATTGGCTACACCTTC. This encodes CATSDPHDSTGLIGYTF.

The chain carries TRBV2 and TRBJ2-7, with TRBD1 identical over 7 bases. The CDR3 is 15 amino acids. Looked up from germline, CDR1 is SNHLY and CDR2 is FYNNEI. V shed 8 bases and J 2 bases; nucleotides not matched to a gene: 12. This chain's CDR3 is CASRQESGQAYEQYF. In DNA form, the CDR3 reads TGTGCCAGCCGTCAGGAATCCGGACAGGCCTACGAGCAGTACTTC.

This clone has more than one count but fewer than ten. V usage is TRBV7-6 and J usage is TRBJ2-1; 11 bases are a match to TRBD1. This CDR3 has 18 amino acids. Germline lookup yields CDR1 SGHVS and CDR2 FNYEAQ. V lost 5 bases and J lost 2; bases outside the gene matches: 11. CDR3 protein: CASSQSYPGQGAYNEQFF. CDR3 in DNA: TGTGCCAGCAGCCAAAGCTACCCGGGACAGGGGGCCTACAATGAGCAGTTCTTC.

The chain uses TRBV5-1 and TRBJ2-1, with 10 bases fitting TRBD2. Germline CDR1 SGHRS, CDR2 YFSETQ. Unmatched junction bases numbered 5, after V lost 4 bases and J lost 4 bases. The CDR3 runs 15 residues. The CDR3 is CASSEGTSVYNEQFF. The DNA of the CDR3 is TGCGCCAGCAGCGAGGGGACTAGCGTGTACAATGAGCAGTTCTTC.

This sequence joins TRBV6-6 and TRBJ2-2; 11 nucleotides line up with TRBD2. The junction had 6 bases not matched to a gene; V was cut back by 7 bases and J by 5 bases. In germline, CDR1 is MNHNY, CDR2 SVGAGI (reference sequence). CDR3 length: 15 residues. CDR3 sequence (DNA): TGTGCCAGCACCGACGGGACTAGCGGAACCGGGGAGCTGTTTTTT. Translation gives CASTDGTSGTGELFF.

This clone was found a few times. The V gene is TRBV30, the J gene TRBJ2-5; D unclear. V lost 0 bases and J 2 bases, leaving 13 bases between the germline ends. The CDR3 covers 15 residues. Germline CDR1 is GTSNPN and CDR2 is SVGIG (reference sequence). CDR3 amino acids: CAWSVLWQEQETQYF. For the CDR3, the DNA is TGTGCCTGGAGTGTTTTATGGCAGGAACAAGAGACCCAGTACTTC.

The count of this clone is one. The CDR3 is CASRTGTGSYEQYF. The CDR3 region has the DNA TGTGCCAGCAGGACCGGGACAGGGTCCTACGAGCAGTACTTC. The genes are TRBV28 and TRBJ2-7, with TRBD1 matching 9 bases. CDR1 and CDR2 (germline): MDHEN, SYDVKM. The CDR3 covers 14 residues. After removal of 6 bases from V and 1 base from J, the junction contained 4 bases not matched to a gene.

The genes are TRBV19 and TRBJ1-5; D possibly corresponds to TRBD1 (6 bases). CDR1 and CDR2 from the germline V gene are LNHDA and SQIVND (reference sequence). V shed 7 bases and J shed 5 bases, with 12 bases lying between them. The CDR3 is 13 residues long. The CDR3 region is CASNRDKDQPQHF. The CDR3 coding sequence is TGTGCCAGTAATAGGGACAAAGATCAGCCCCAGCATTTT.

The chain recombines TRBV7-2 with TRBJ2-5; 7 nucleotides match TRBD2. The CDR3 sequence is 15 residues long. Germline V gene sequence: CDR1 SGHTA, CDR2 FQGNSA. V dropped 11 bases and J dropped 4; count of bases not matched to a gene: 16. CDR3 sequence (DNA): TGTGCCCACTCACGCGGGGGATCGCCCCCAGAGACCCAGTACTTC. This encodes CAHSRGGSPPETQYF.

The rearrangement uses TRBV5-1 and TRBJ2-4; TRBD1 aligns across 12 bases. V lost 4 bases, J lost 9 bases, and 5 bases stayed unmatched. CDR1 is SGHRS and CDR2 is YFSETQ in the germline V gene. This CDR3 spans 14 amino acids. The CDR3 nucleotides are TGCGCCAGCAGCCCCGGGACAGGGGGCACCATTCAGTACTTC. Translation gives CASSPGTGGTIQYF.

This sequence joins TRBV24-1 and TRBJ2-1, with 9 bases lining up with TRBD1. Germline trimming cut 5 bases from V and 3 bases from J; bases unmatched to any gene: 7. This CDR3 region has 16 residues. The germline V gene encodes CDR1 KGHDR and CDR2 SFDVKD. The CDR3 sequence is CATSGDRVGYYNEQFF. The CDR3 coding sequence is TGTGCCACCAGTGGGGACAGGGTGGGATACTACAATGAGCAGTTCTTC.

The table lists this clone with many counts. This rearrangement joins TRBV12-3 or TRBV12-4 to TRBJ1-6; D ambiguous. The CDR3 contains 11 residues. V shed 5 bases and J shed 12 bases, with 8 bases lying between them. CDR3 DNA sequence: TGTGCCAGCAGTCACGGTGGACCCCTCCACTTT. It translates to CASSHGGPLHF.

DNA for the CDR3: TGTGCCAGCAGTGTAAAAGGGGCTGGAAACACCATATATTTT. Encoded protein: CASSVKGAGNTIYF. The chain combines TRBV2 with TRBJ1-3; tentatively, D is TRBD1 (5 bases). CDR3 size: 14 residues. Germline V gene sequence: CDR1 SNHLY, CDR2 FYNNEI. Trimming cost V 4 bases and J 2 bases, with 9 bases left between them.